The T cell receptor (beta chain) described here comes from a study of OX40 agonist ivuxolimab in advanced cancers. In terms of the full investigation: The costimulatory receptor OX40 (CD134) was targeted by ivuxolimab, a fully human IgG2 agonistic monoclonal antibody. Intravenous ivuxolimab was administered to patients every 2 weeks at six dose levels: 0.01, 0.1, 0.3, 1.5, 3 and 10 mg/kg. Among the 50 to 55 dose-escalation patients, roughly 20 had hepatocellular carcinoma, 15 melanoma, 9 renal cell carcinoma and 9 head and neck cancer. A male proportion of roughly 85% and a mean age of approximately 60 years, ranging from about 20 to 85, were recorded for the dose-escalation cohort. Patients were allowed to have had prior anti-PD-1, anti-PD-L1 or anti-CTLA-4 therapy, and approximately 43% of the dose-escalation patients had previously received checkpoint inhibitors. Partial responses occurred in three dose-escalation patients: two with cutaneous melanoma and one with hepatocellular carcinoma. The point of sequencing TCRbeta in the periphery was to test whether ivuxolimab changed TCR sequence diversity and drove clonal T-cell expansion. The paper describes the monotherapy dose-escalation part (N of about 55 patients) of the phase I trial of ivuxolimab. Study-wide conclusions, independent of this receptor: After ivuxolimab, more expanded clones were found on average in CD8+ T cells than in CD4+ T cells. In partial responders in the 0.1-3.0 mg/kg groups, normalized peripheral clonal expansion was found to be among the lowest, especially among CD8+ T cells. At doses of 0.1 to 3.0 mg/kg, clonal expansion of both CD4+ and CD8+ blood T cells was observed from baseline to week 6. The antigen specificity of the clonally expanded peripheral T cells was not determined. Low levels of normalized T-cell clonal expansion were also shown by some nonresponding patients.

Genomic DNA was isolated from the sorted cells so that the TCRbeta CDR3 region could be sequenced. The immunoSEQ Assay was used for sequencing of TCRbeta CDR3 regions. The table comes from immuneACCESS by way of TCRdb, which keeps in-frame sequences with V and J called. Part of the clones is missing from these tables; in studies checked, under half for an unresolved V gene and the rest for unknown reasons. This sample is represented by tens of thousands of clones; approximately 90% of them were singletons. The ten largest clones take up over 0.35% of the sample. Patients with autoimmune disease history or receiving systemic immunosuppression were excluded from the trial. In every dose cohort, peripheral blood was drawn for TCR sequencing at baseline, cycle 4 day 1, and cycle 7 day 1. The samples were drawn from a first-in-human, open-label, multicenter phase I dose-escalation trial of ivuxolimab. Adults with locally advanced or metastatic melanoma, renal cell, hepatocellular, or head and neck squamous cell carcinoma were enrolled in the trial. Before TCR sequencing, CD4+ and CD8+ T cells were separately sorted from peripheral blood.

Including cysteine and phenylalanine, the CDR3 has 16 amino acids. The kept DNA is CDR3 alone, 48 bases in frame from the first base. The V end gives up 0 bases and the J end 5 bases, leaving 7 bases in the junction not matched to a gene. From the germline V gene, CDR1 is MNHEY and CDR2 is SVGAGI. Remarks on this clone: It has no known antigen specificity. Base qualities were left out, and no much larger clone turns up one base away.

The TCR originated in an adult with an advanced solid tumor such as melanoma, head and neck, liver or kidney cancer. Sequencing used CD4+ or CD8+ T cells sorted from blood, obtained in a trial of the OX40 agonist ivuxolimab. Recombination linked TRBV6-5 to TRBJ2-5; 9 middle bases align to TRBD1. The CDR3 has the sequence CASSYSNRGRRETQYF. In nucleotide form, the sequence is TGTGCCAGCAGTTACTCAAACAGGGGGCGGAGGGAGACCCAGTACTTC.